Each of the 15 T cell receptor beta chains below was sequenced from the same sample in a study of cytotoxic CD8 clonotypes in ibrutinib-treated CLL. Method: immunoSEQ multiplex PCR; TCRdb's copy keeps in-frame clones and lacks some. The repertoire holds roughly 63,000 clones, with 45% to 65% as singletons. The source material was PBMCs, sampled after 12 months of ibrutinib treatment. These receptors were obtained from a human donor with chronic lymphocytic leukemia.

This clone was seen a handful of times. CDR3 nucleotides: TGTGCCAGTCGGACAGGGGAAGGTCCCCTCCACTTT. This codes for CASRTGEGPLHF. The V call is TRBV19, the J call TRBJ1-6, with TRBD1 matching over 9 bases. Germline V gene data show CDR1 as LNHDA and CDR2 as SQIVND (reference sequence). The V and J ends lost 8 bases and 13 bases, in that order; junction bases with no gene match: 6. The CDR3 totals 12 residues.

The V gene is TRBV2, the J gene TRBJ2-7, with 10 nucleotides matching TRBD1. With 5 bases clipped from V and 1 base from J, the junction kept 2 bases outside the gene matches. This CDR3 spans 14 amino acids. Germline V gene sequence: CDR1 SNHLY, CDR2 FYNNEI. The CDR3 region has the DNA TGTGCCAGCAGTCGGGACAGGGGATCCTACGAGCAGTACTTC. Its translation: CASSRDRGSYEQYF.

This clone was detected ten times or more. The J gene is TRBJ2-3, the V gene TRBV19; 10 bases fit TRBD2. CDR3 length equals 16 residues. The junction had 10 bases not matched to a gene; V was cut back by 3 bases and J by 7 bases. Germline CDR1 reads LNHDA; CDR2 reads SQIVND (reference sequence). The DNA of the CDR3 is TGTGCCAGTAGTATTTTAGGAGCGGGAGGGCCGCATACGCAGTATTTT. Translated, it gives CASSILGAGGPHTQYF.

This CDR3 is CASSFFSSVNTGELFF. DNA of the CDR3: TGTGCCAGCAGCTTTTTTTCCAGCGTGAACACCGGGGAGCTGTTTTTT. The chain has TRBV7-8 and TRBJ2-2; no firm D call. Between the trimmed V and J ends, which lost 3 bases and 1 base, there was a span of 12 bases. The CDR3 has 16 amino acids. Germline values: CDR1 SGHVS, CDR2 FQNEAQ.

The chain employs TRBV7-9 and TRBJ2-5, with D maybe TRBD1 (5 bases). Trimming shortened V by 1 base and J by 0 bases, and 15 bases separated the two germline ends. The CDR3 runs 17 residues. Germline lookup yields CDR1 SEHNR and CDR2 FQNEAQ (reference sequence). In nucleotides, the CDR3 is TGTGCCAGCAGCTTAGAAGGGGCTATCTCTAACCAAGAGACCCAGTACTTC. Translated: CASSLEGAISNQETQYF.

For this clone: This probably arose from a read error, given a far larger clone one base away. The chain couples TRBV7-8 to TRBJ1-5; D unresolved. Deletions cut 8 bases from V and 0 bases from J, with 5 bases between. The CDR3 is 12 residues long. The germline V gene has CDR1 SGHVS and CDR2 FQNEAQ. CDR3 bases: TGTGCCAGCGGATATAGCAATCAGCCCCAGCATTTT. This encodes CASGYSNQPQHF.

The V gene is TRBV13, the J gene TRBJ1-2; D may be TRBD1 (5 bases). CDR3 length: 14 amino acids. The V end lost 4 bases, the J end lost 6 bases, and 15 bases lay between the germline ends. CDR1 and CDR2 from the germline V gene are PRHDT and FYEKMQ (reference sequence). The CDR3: CASSSRQGQDGYTF. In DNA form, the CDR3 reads TGTGCCAGCAGCTCCCGTCAGGGTCAGGATGGCTACACCTTC. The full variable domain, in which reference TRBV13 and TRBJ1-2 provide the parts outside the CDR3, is AAGVIQSPRHLIKEKRETATLKCYPIPRHDTVYWYQQGPGQDPQFLISFYEKMQSDKGSIPDRFSAQQFSDYHSELNMSSLELGDSALYFCASSSRQGQDGYTFGSGTRLTVV.

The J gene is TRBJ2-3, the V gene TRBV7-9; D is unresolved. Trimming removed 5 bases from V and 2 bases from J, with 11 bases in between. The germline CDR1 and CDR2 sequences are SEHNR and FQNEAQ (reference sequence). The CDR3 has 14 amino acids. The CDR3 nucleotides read TGTGCCAGCAGCCCCCGCGCAGTCACAGATACGCAGTATTTT. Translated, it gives CASSPRAVTDTQYF.

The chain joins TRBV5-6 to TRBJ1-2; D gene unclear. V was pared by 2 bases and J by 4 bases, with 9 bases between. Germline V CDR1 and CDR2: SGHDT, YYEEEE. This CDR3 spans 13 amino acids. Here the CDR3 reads CASSLAAAYGYTF. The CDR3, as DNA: TGTGCCAGCAGCTTAGCGGCAGCCTATGGCTACACCTTC.

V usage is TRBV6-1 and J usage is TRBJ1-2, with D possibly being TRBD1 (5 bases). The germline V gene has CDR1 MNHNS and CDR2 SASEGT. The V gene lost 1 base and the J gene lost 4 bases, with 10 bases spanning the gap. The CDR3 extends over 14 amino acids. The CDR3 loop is CASSEGGVAYGYTF. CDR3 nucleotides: TGTGCCAGCAGTGAAGGGGGGGTTGCCTATGGCTACACCTTC.

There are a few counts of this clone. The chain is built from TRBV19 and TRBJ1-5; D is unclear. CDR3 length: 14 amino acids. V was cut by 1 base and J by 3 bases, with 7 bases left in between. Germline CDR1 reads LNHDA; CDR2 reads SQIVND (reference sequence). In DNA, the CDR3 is TGTGCCAGTAGTATAGTAGCGACCAATCAGCCCCAGCATTTT. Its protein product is CASSIVATNQPQHF.

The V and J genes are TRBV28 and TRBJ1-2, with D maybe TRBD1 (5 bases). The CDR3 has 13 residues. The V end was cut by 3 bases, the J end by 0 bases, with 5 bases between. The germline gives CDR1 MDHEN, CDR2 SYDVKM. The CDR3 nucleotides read TGTGCCAGCAGTTTCAGGGCTAACTATGGCTACACCTTC. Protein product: CASSFRANYGYTF.

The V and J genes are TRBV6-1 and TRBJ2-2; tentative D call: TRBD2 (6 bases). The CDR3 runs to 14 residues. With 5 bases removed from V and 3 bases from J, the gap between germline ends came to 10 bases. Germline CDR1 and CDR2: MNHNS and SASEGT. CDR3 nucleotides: TGTGCCAGCAGTCCCGGGGAGGACACCGGGGAGCTGTTTTTT. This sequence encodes CASSPGEDTGELFF.

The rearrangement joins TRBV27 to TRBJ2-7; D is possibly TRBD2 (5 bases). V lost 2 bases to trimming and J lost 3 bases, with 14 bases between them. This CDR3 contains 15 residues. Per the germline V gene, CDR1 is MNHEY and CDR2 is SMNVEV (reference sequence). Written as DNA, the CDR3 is TGTGCCAGCAGTTTACGGGGTTCACGATACTACGAGCAGTACGTC. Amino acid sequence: CASSLRGSRYYEQYV.

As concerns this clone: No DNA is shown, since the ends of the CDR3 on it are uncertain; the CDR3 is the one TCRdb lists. CDR3 loop: CASSLVGQGSQVEYF. The chain employs TRBV5-1 and TRBJ2-3; whether TRBD1, the table's D call, matches the DNA was not checked. Germline CDR1 reads SGHRS; CDR2 reads YFSETQ. The CDR3 has 15 residues if both end residues are counted.